The next 7 T cell receptor beta chains were all read from a single sample in a study of shared clonotypes between healthy human individuals. Naive CD8 cells, CD45RO-negative and positively selected for CCR7, excluded terminally differentiated effector memory CD45RA+ cells. This table comes from immunoSEQ multiplex PCR, and its TCRdb copy is limited to in-frame clones, with some not included. This sample has almost 700,000 clones, with under 95% found just once. The source material was naive CD8+ T cells sorted from blood. Receptor source: a man aged 30-40 years in good health.

The V call is TRBV28, the J call TRBJ1-4, with D possibly TRBD1 on 6 matching bases. Germline V lookup: CDR1 MDHEN, CDR2 SYDVKM. The CDR3 spans 14 residues. Trimming shortened V by 3 bases and J by 5 bases, and 10 bases separated the two germline ends. In DNA form, the CDR3 reads TGTGCCAGCAGTTTGTTGCAGGGGAATGAAAAACTGTTTTTT. This codes for CASSLLQGNEKLFF.

The chain recombines TRBV7-2 with TRBJ1-5; TRBD1 might be the D (5 bases). This CDR3 contains 15 residues. V lost 4 bases and J lost 7, with 17 bases in between. Germline CDR1 SGHTA, CDR2 FQGNSA. The CDR3 loop reads CASSSGGTSSQPQHF. The DNA of the CDR3 is TGTGCCAGCAGCTCAGGAGGGACGTCCTCCCAGCCCCAGCATTTT.

The gene calls are TRBV5-6 and TRBJ2-2; D unresolved. Between the trimmed V and J ends, which lost 4 bases and 3 bases, there was a span of 10 bases. There are 14 residues in the CDR3. Germline V lookup: CDR1 SGHDT, CDR2 YYEEEE. The CDR3 protein is CASSPPTYTGELFF. CDR3 DNA: TGTGCCAGCAGCCCACCCACCTACACCGGGGAGCTGTTTTTT.

The V call is TRBV28, the J call TRBJ2-3, with D perhaps TRBD2 (6 bases). Trimming removed 2 bases at V and 0 bases at J, with 15 bases between. There are 17 residues in the CDR3. From germline, CDR1 is MDHEN and CDR2 SYDVKM. CDR3 amino acids: CASSLGPLASSTDTQYF. DNA for the CDR3: TGTGCCAGCAGTTTAGGACCGCTAGCGTCTAGCACAGATACGCAGTATTTT.

This chain connects TRBV9 to TRBJ2-5; D is ambiguous. CDR1 and CDR2 (germline): SGDLS, YYNGEE. The V end lost 0 bases, the J end lost 1 base, and 4 bases lay between the germline ends. The CDR3 is 13 residues long. CDR3 bases: TGTGCCAGCAGCGTAGATGCCCAAGAGACCCAGTACTTC. It yields the protein CASSVDAQETQYF.

CDR3 DNA sequence: TGTGCCAGTATAGGACCACAGGGGGCTAATGAGCAGTTCTTC. It codes for CASIGPQGANEQFF. The rearrangement uses TRBV7-9 and TRBJ2-1, with 9 positions matching TRBD1. The CDR3 contains 14 residues. Unmatched junction bases numbered 10, after V lost 9 bases and J lost 7 bases. From germline, CDR1 is SEHNR and CDR2 FQNEAQ (reference sequence).

The CDR3 reads CASSFWGNDFIYEQYF. CDR3 nucleotide sequence: TGTGCCAGCAGTTTTTGGGGAAACGACTTTATCTACGAGCAGTACTTC. The chain couples TRBV27 to TRBJ2-7, with unresolved D. This CDR3 has 16 residues. Trimming removed 3 bases from V and 3 bases from J, with 18 bases in between. The V gene's germline CDR1 is MNHEY and CDR2 SMNVEV (reference sequence).